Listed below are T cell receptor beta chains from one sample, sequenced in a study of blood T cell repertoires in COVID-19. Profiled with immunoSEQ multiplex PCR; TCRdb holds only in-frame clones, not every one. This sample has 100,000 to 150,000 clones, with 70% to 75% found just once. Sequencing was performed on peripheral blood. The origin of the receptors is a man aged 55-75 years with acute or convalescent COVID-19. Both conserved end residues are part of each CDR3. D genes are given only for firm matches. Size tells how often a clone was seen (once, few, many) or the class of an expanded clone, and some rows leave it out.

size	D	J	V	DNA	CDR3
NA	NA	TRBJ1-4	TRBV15	TGTGCCACCAGCAGAGGATCAGGGGTTAAGGAAAAACTGTTTTTT	CATSRGSGVKEKLFF
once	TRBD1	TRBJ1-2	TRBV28	TGTGCCAGCAGTTTAGGGACAGACAACTATGGCTACACCTTC	CASSLGTDNYGYTF
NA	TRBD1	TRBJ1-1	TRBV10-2	TGCGCCAGCGAACAGGGGGAACTGAACACTGAAGCTTTCTTT	CASEQGELNTEAFF
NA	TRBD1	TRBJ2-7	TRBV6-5	TGTGCCAGCAGTTTCTACAGGGGCTACGAGCAGTACTTC	CASSFYRGYEQYF
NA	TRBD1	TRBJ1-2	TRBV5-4	TGTGCCAGCAGGCCGGACAGGGGACGGTATGGCTACACCTTC	CASRPDRGRYGYTF
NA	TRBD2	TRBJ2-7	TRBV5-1	TGCGCCAGCAGCCCCGGGACTATTTCCTACGAGCAGTACTTC	CASSPGTISYEQYF
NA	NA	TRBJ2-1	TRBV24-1	TGTGCCACCAGTGACGGAGCCAATGAGCAGTTCTTC	CATSDGANEQFF
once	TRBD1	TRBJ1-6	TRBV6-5	TGTGCCAGCAGCCGACAGGGCCGCTCACCCCTCCACTTT	CASSRQGRSPLHF
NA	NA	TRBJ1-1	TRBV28	TGTGCCACGTTACAGGGACCTTATACTGAAGCTTTCTTT	CATLQGPYTEAFF
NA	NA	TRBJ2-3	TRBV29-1	TGCAGCGTTGCGCAGGGCACAGATACGCAGTATTTT	CSVAQGTDTQYF
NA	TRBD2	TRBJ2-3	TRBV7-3	TGTGCCAGCAGCTTTAGCGGGGGAGGTGATACGCAGTATTTT	CASSFSGGGDTQYF
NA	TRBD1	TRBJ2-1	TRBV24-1	TGTGCCACCAGTGCTTACAGGGGAATAGATGAGCAGTTCTTC	CATSAYRGIDEQFF
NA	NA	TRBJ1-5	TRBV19	TGTGCCAGTAGTATGGACAGAAGGTCCAATCAGCCCCAGCATTTT	CASSMDRRSNQPQHF
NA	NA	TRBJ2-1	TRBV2	TGTGCCAGCAGGCCGGGTCCGAGGTTCAATGAGCAGTTCTTC	CASRPGPRFNEQFF
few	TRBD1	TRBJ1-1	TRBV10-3	TGTGCCATCAGGGGGACAGGGGACAACACTGAAGCTTTCTTT	CAIRGTGDNTEAFF
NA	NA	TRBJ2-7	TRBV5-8	TGTGCCAGCAGCCGTATGGGGAGCTACGAGCAGTACTTC	CASSRMGSYEQYF
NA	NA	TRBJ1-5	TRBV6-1	TGTGCCAGCAGTGAACACAGTAGCAATCAGCCCCAGCATTTT	CASSEHSSNQPQHF